This T cell receptor beta chain was recorded in a study of blood T cell repertoires in COVID-19. Study context: The study drew acute and convalescent COVID-19 samples from the United States, Italy and Spain. Nucleic acid was either cDNA or gDNA, and it came from T cells, B-cell-depleted T cells, or PBMCs.

Source study methods: Using reference gene primer amplification, nucleated cell counts were estimated. Method: immunoSEQ multiplex PCR; TCRdb's copy keeps in-frame clones and lacks some. V and J calls and clone size come straight from that table; D and trimming were deduced from the DNA. The sample holds 160,000 or so clones, about 88% seen once. This clonotype was sampled from a man in his sixties with active or convalescent COVID-19. The specimen sequenced was peripheral blood.

The CDR3 loop reads CASSHWDLNTEAFF. CDR3 sequence (DNA): TGTGCCAGCAGCCATTGGGACTTGAACACTGAAGCTTTCTTT. The V and J genes are TRBV7-2 and TRBJ1-1, with a possible D match to TRBD1 (5 bases). V shed 5 bases and J shed 0 bases, with 10 bases lying between them. Germline V gives CDR1 SGHTA, CDR2 FQGNSA. CDR3 length equals 14 residues. The full variable domain, rest sourced from reference TRBV7-2 and TRBJ1-1, is GAGVSQSPSNKVTEKGKDVELRCDPISGHTALYWYRQSLGQGLEFLIYFQGNSAPDKSGLPSDRFSAERTGGSVSTLTIQRTQQEDSAVYLCASSHWDLNTEAFFGQGTRLTVV.